The sequence of this TCR beta chain was determined in a study of response to subunit inactivated influenza vaccine (dated by TCRdb to the late 2010s). Notes on the research overall: Deep quantitative T cell receptor repertoire profiling was used in the study to track responses to a trivalent subunit inactivated influenza vaccine. Study-wide conclusions, independent of this receptor: The authors proposed that each seasonal influenza vaccination may bring in only a limited number of new T cells.

The library relied on RT-PCR. Sequencing was performed on an Illumina HiSeq 2500. The public reads were reprocessed in TCRdb via fastp at Q25 and MiXCR, keeping in-frame beta chains. Each record represents a unique CDR3 protein, reported with the most common genes and DNA among its rows. The sample table holds almost 250,000 distinct CDR3 sequences, of which approximately 12% were seen once. Approximately 8.4% of the sample goes to the ten largest clones. Comment on this clonotype: What antigen it recognizes has not been identified. Base qualities are not provided; no much larger clone lies one nucleotide away.

The sequence was collected from a man aged 45-60 years who received an inactivated influenza vaccine. Donor details come from another sample of the same person, matched by shared clones. The sequencing here drew on non-naive T cells sorted from PBMCs, taken around two weeks before vaccination. The cell subset or site label for this specimen denotes: memory T cell fraction.

This receptor has the CDR3 CATSTRRGYGYTF. The DNA sequence reads TGTGCCACCAGCACCCGCAGGGGCTATGGCTACACCTTC. The V and J segments used are TRBV15 and TRBJ1-2; tentative D gene TRBD1, with 6 bases matching. CDR1 and CDR2 are drawn from the germline V gene (reference sequence): LNHNV, YYDKDF. Trimming removed 4 bases from V and 4 bases from J, leaving 10 bases between the germline ends. Taken from cysteine to phenylalanine, the CDR3 has 13 residues. The kept DNA is CDR3 alone, 39 bases in frame from the first base.